This paragraph covers one T cell receptor (beta chain) sequence. As yet, its antigen is unknown. One end of the junction does not line up with germline, which may come from a read error. The data stem from a study of tumor-infiltrating lymphocytes in primary liver carcinoma. Study-level background: The study included patients who were men and women aged 30 to 69 years. Per sample, productive TCRbeta reads numbered roughly 3.65 to 7.13 million, similar across tissue types. Tumor staging was T1-T3 N0M0; sizes spanned 4.2 to 10 cm across. Findings and limits, study-wide: Samples were bulk unsorted, so CD4+ and CD8+ repertoires were not compared.

CDR3 length: 15 residues. CDR1 and CDR2 from the germline V gene are PRHDT and FYEKMQ (reference sequence). Synthesis of TCR beta cDNA was carried out from 450 to 650 ng total RNA with a constant-region primer. The TCR beta library was amplified through three nested multiplex PCR rounds in a modified ARM-PCR procedure. Rounds one and two of PCR, each of 10 cycles, were primed with TRBV1-TRBV30 forward primers and a C-beta reverse primer. Each CDR3 protein gets one entry after TCRdb re-called the multiplex PCR reads with MiXCR. The sample records 180,000 or so distinct CDR3 sequences, about 60% being singletons. It was unsorted whole blood that yielded blood RNA, and germline DNA was also extracted.

The TCR originated in a man aged 40-49 years with primary liver carcinoma and hepatitis B virus infection. The chain is built from TRBV13 and TRBJ2-5, with 7 nucleotides matching TRBD2. Sequencing used peripheral blood. The CDR3 DNA follows: TGTGCCAGCAGTTTAGTAGCGGGTTACCAAGAGACCCAGTACTTC. It codes for CASSLVAGYQETQYF.